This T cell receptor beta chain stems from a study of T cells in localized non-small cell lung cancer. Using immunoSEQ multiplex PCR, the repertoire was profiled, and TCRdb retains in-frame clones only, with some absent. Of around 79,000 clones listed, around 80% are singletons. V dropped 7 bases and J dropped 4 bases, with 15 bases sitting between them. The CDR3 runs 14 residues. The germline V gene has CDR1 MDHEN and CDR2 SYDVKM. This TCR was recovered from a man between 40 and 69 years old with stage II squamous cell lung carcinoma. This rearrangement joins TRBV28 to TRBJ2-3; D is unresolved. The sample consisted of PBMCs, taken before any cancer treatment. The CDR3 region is CASTAAGGADTQYF. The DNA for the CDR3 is TGTGCCAGCACCGCCGCCGGCGGCGCAGATACGCAGTATTTT.